This entry concerns a single TCR beta chain. Its antigen specificity is not known. No quality values exist for individual bases; no much larger clone is one base distant. The sample is drawn from a study of blood T cell repertoires in COVID-19 (TCRdb year 2020). Study-level background: Samples covering the acute and convalescent phases of COVID-19 were provided by collaborators in the United States, Italy and Spain. The prospective study material was composed of cDNA or gDNA derived from T cells, B-cell-depleted T cells, or PBMCs. The dataset comprised deeply sampled blood TCRbeta repertoires from subjects exposed to, actively infected with, or recovered from COVID-19. The repertoires were released in a freely available public database meant as a resource for research on the immune response to SARS-CoV-2. Samples were obtained from the ongoing ImmuneRACE study (first 160 participants) and from about 1,300 subjects provided by 6 global collaborators. Nearly every sample came with metadata listing a de-identified subject ID, COVID-19 status, age in years and sex. Where available, HLA class I and class II types were obtained from metadata supplied by the sample provider rather than from assay-based typing.

Overall study outcomes, separate from this receptor: Clinical and demographic metadata were provided uncurated, with the amount varying by source and participant.

TCRbeta CDR3 regions were amplified from genomic DNA by means of the immunoSEQ Assay, a bias-controlled multiplex PCR. As for how the authors treated the data: The number of nucleated cells in each sample was estimated by amplification of reference gene primers within the assay. To quantify the absolute abundance of each unique TCRbeta CDR3 rearrangement, sequence reads were collapsed and filtered. For each sample, productive Simpson clonality was calculated as the square root of Simpson's diversity index over productive rearrangements. What TCRdb holds here is the immuneACCESS table cut down to in-frame rearrangements. Part of the clones is not present; checked against another copy, under half of the missing clones reflect an unresolved V gene, and the others are unexplained. The D gene and trimming were derived from the DNA, and the V and J assignments and clone size from that table. This sample comprises roughly 100,000 clones, around 85% of them detected only once. The ten largest clones represent approximately 3.3% of the sample.

Collaborating institutions collected whole blood in K2EDTA tubes following their own protocols. For TCRbeta analysis, collaborators shipped samples as frozen whole blood, isolated PBMCs, or DNA extracted from either of those sample types. This sequence was found in an elderly woman with active or convalescent COVID-19. The sequencing sample was made of peripheral blood.

The base sequence is TGTGCCACCACTCCCTCCGGGACAGGGACGGCTGAGCAGTTCTTC. This is translated as CATTPSGTGTAEQFF. This chain joins TRBV24-1 to TRBJ2-1, and 9 bases in between align with TRBD1. There are 15 amino acids in the CDR3, from cysteine to phenylalanine inclusive. Left in the record is the CDR3 DNA by itself, 45 bases read in frame from the first base. The germline V end is reduced by 8 bases and the J end by 9 bases; junction bases left unmatched: 13. CDR1 is given as KGHDR and CDR2 as SFDVKD, both from the germline V gene.